Listed below are T cell receptor beta chains from one sample, sequenced in a study of blood T cell repertoires in COVID-19. TCRdb's copy holds only in-frame clones and misses some; the assay was immunoSEQ multiplex PCR. There are roughly 260,000 clones in the sample; over 75% occur only once, and approximately 2.2% lies in the top ten. The sample taken for sequencing was peripheral blood. All receptors derive from a woman in her fifties or sixties with acute or convalescent COVID-19. CDR3s include the opening cysteine and the closing phenylalanine or tryptophan. A D gene is named only where the DNA matches it firmly. Only part of the rows carry a size: once, few, many, or a class if the clone is expanded.

v_call	j_call	clone_size	cdr3_length	d_call	cdr3_nt	cdr3_aa
TRBV5-1	TRBJ1-2	-	15	TRBD1	TGCGCCAGCAGCTTGTCACAGGGGACCAACTATGGCTACACCTTC	CASSLSQGTNYGYTF
TRBV7-2	TRBJ2-7	-	15	TRBD1	TGTGCCAGCAGCTTAGCTCCGACAGGGGCCTACGAGCAGTACTTC	CASSLAPTGAYEQYF
TRBV3-1/TRBV3-2	TRBJ2-5	-	14	TRBD1	TGTGCCAGCAGCCAACAGGGGGTACAAGAGACCCAGTACTTC	CASSQQGVQETQYF
TRBV30	TRBJ1-4	-	12	-	TGTGCCTGGAGTCGGGTCGAGGGAAAACTGTTTTTT	CAWSRVEGKLFF
TRBV4-1	TRBJ2-4	once	15	TRBD2	TGCGCCAGCAGACCCCTGGTAGCGGGAGTTGACATTCAGTACTTC	CASRPLVAGVDIQYF
TRBV28	TRBJ2-7	-	15	TRBD1	TGTGCCAGCACTCACCCCGGGACAGGAACCTACGAGCAGTACTTC	CASTHPGTGTYEQYF
TRBV24-1	TRBJ2-2	few	14	TRBD2	TGTGCCACCAGTGACTGGGACTACCCCGGGGAGCTGTTTTTT	CATSDWDYPGELFF
TRBV9	TRBJ2-2	-	15	TRBD2	TGTGCCAGCAGCCTAGCGGGACAGAACACCGGGGAGCTGTTTTTT	CASSLAGQNTGELFF
TRBV5-6	TRBJ2-2	few	17	-	TGTGCCAGCAGCTTGGCCAGGCAGGGATATGGGTCCGGGGAGCTGTTTTTT	CASSLARQGYGSGELFF
TRBV28	TRBJ2-2	-	15	-	TGTGCCAGCAGTTTTATACAGGGTAGTACCGGGGAGCTGTTTTTT	CASSFIQGSTGELFF
TRBV5-1	TRBJ1-1	-	16	-	TGCGCCAGCAGCTTTTCAATCGGGGGGCAGGGCACTGAAGCTTTCTTT	CASSFSIGGQGTEAFF